This paragraph reports one T cell receptor (beta chain). Its matching antigen is unknown. This sample was included in a study of Ad26.COV2.S vaccination and SARS-CoV-2 variants. Turning to the study itself: Once, or twice with 56 days between doses, Ad26.COV2.S was given intramuscularly.

The CDR3 has 14 amino acids. V was trimmed by 1 base and J by 9 bases, leaving 13 bases between them. The germline CDR1 and CDR2 sequences are LNHNV and YYDKDF (reference sequence). TCRdb's copy holds only in-frame clones and misses some; the assay was immunoSEQ multiplex PCR. The sample has a few hundred thousand clones; about 80% are singletons. Points from the study as a whole: Reportedly, spike-specific CD8+ and CD4+ T cell responses achieved substantial breadth once vaccination had taken place. The analyses of TCR breadth and depth may have understated the size of total T cell responses.

As to treatment: approximately 18 received Ad26.COV2.S at low or high dose, single or two shots; 5 received placebo; per-sample allocation not given. Day 63 after the first vaccine or placebo injection was the time point for sampling. The rearrangement uses TRBV15 and TRBJ2-1; D uncertain. The input for sequencing was peripheral blood, taken in a trial of Ad26.COV2.S vaccine versus placebo. The TCR comes from a person between 18 and 60 years old who received the Ad26.COV2.S COVID-19 vaccine or a placebo. In nucleotides, the CDR3 is TGTGCCACCAGCAGAGGTACGCGCACGGGTGAGCAGTTCTTC. This gives the protein CATSRGTRTGEQFF.